What follows describes a single TCR beta chain. The target antigen is unknown. This sample is drawn from a study of response to subunit inactivated influenza vaccine. Study findings and constraints: T cells newly recruited by each seasonal influenza vaccination are few, the authors suggested.

TCRdb reprocessed the RT-PCR reads via MiXCR and lists one record per CDR3 protein. The profile shows about 700,000 distinct CDR3 sequences, approximately 15% of them singletons. V shed 6 bases, J shed 4 bases, and the junction held 17 bases outside the gene matches. Germline loops: CDR1 ENHRY, CDR2 SYGVKD. CDR3 size: 20 residues. Specimen: PBMCs from blood, collected approximately 13 days after vaccination. This TCR was sampled from a man aged 45-60 years who received an inactivated influenza vaccine. V and J are TRBV10-3 and TRBJ2-3; 15 bases map to TRBD2. The DNA for the CDR3 is TGTGCCATCAGGGGGACACCGGGACTAGCGGGGGGCCCGGGGGCAGATACGCAGTATTTT. It translates to CAIRGTPGLAGGPGADTQYF.